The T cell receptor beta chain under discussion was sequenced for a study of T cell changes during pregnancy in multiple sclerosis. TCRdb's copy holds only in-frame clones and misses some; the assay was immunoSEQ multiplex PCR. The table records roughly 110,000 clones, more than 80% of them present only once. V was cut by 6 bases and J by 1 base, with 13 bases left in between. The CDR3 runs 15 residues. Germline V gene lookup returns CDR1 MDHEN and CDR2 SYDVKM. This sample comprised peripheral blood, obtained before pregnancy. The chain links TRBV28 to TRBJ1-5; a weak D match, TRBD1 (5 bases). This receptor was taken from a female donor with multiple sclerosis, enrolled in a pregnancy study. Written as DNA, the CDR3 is TGTGCCAGCAGGCCCGGTGGGGGGAGCAATCAGCCCCAGCATTTT. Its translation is CASRPGGGSNQPQHF.